Reported below is one T cell receptor (beta chain). No antigen is known for it. The same CDR3 is also encoded by other DNA sequences in this sample. Method: immunoSEQ multiplex PCR; TCRdb's copy keeps in-frame clones and lacks some. The data show over 700,000 clones, 55% to 80% seen once. This sample was included in a study of shared clonotypes between healthy human individuals. Study-wide results and caveats: Rarefaction curves obtained for sorted subsets showed sequencing incomplete despite large depth. An anticipated effect of sequencing depth on clonotype sharing among donors was recognized.

The clonotype comes from a woman aged 25-40 years in good health. Sequences were obtained from memory CD4+ T cells sorted from blood. Subset here: CD45RA-negative fraction.

The chain's CDR3 is CASSVADYNEQFF. CDR3 in DNA: TGTGCCAGCAGCGTTGCCGACTACAATGAGCAGTTCTTC. This chain links TRBV9 with TRBJ2-1; D gene unclear. V was clipped by 2 bases and J by 3 bases, with 6 bases between them. The CDR3 extends over 13 amino acids. The germline V gene encodes CDR1 SGDLS and CDR2 YYNGEE.